The 27 T cell receptor beta chains below come from one sample, sequenced in a study of blood T cell repertoires in COVID-19. Libraries were prepared by immunoSEQ multiplex PCR; TCRdb keeps only in-frame clonotypes and omits some of them. This table holds 150,000 to 200,000 clones, under 95% found once. Material: peripheral blood. These receptors all stem from a man aged 60-69 years with active or convalescent COVID-19.

With regard to this clone: Other nucleotide sequences in the sample specify the same CDR3. The rearrangement joins TRBV5-1 to TRBJ1-2, with unresolved D. Trimming removed 0 bases at V and 4 bases at J, with 7 bases between. This CDR3 has 13 residues. Germline loops: CDR1 SGHRS, CDR2 YFSETQ. CDR3 protein: CASSLDSFYGYTF. CDR3 nucleotide sequence: TGCGCCAGCAGCTTGGACAGCTTCTATGGCTACACCTTC. The variable domain in full, with the rest retrieved from reference TRBV5-1 and TRBJ1-2, is KAGVTQTPRYLIKTRGQQVTLSCSPISGHRSVSWYQQTPGQGLQFLFEYFSETQRNKGNFPGRFSGRQFSNSRSEMNVSTLELGDSALYLCASSLDSFYGYTFGSGTRLTVV.

The chain links TRBV5-5 to TRBJ2-6; 7 nucleotides line up with TRBD1. The ends lost 4 bases at V and 0 bases at J; junction bases unmatched: 10. CDR3 length: 18 amino acids. The germline CDR1 and CDR2 sequences are SGHKS and YYEKEE (reference sequence). CDR3 sequence (DNA): TGTGCCAGCAGCCCCTGGACAGGAGAAAGCTCTGGGGCCAACGTCCTGACTTTC. Translating it yields CASSPWTGESSGANVLTF.

The CDR3 loop reads CASSGQGGNTIYF. In nucleotides, the CDR3 is TGTGCCAGCAGTGGACAGGGTGGAAACACCATATATTTT. The J gene is TRBJ1-3, the V gene TRBV2, with 7 positions matching TRBD1. The CDR3 loop spans 13 amino acids. J was trimmed by 3 bases and V by 4 bases; bases with no gene match: 0. Germline-derived CDR1 and CDR2 are SNHLY and FYNNEI.

This clone appeared once. One end of the junction varies from germline; a read error may be responsible. CDR3 amino acids: CASSERNSGYTF. The CDR3 bases are TGTGCCAGCAGTGAGCGGAACTCTGGCTACACCTTC. This chain uses TRBV2 with TRBJ1-2; no clear D. Germline assignment: CDR1 SNHLY and CDR2 FYNNEI. The CDR3 runs 12 residues.

This clone was seen only once. The chain recombines TRBV1 with TRBJ2-7; the table's TRBD2 call for D was not verified on the DNA. TRBV1 is flagged as a pseudogene. The CDR3 sequence is 14 residues long. The CDR3 protein is CTSSCGSGTGEQYF. The CDR3 DNA follows: TGCACCAGCAGCTGCGGTAGCGGGACGGGCGAGCAGTACTTC.

This chain links TRBV4-2 with TRBJ1-2, with a tentative D call TRBD1 (5 bases). CDR3 size: 16 residues. Looked up from germline, CDR1 is LGHNA and CDR2 is YNFKEQ. Trimming removed 0 bases at V and 1 base at J, with 12 bases between. The CDR3 DNA reads TGTGCCAGCAGCCAAGAAATCGGGCAGGGTAACTATGGCTACACCTTC. As protein: CASSQEIGQGNYGYTF.

The V call is TRBV4-1, the J call TRBJ2-3, with D hard to call. This CDR3 has 15 amino acids. Germline values: CDR1 MGHRA, CDR2 YSYEKL. Deletions cut 2 bases from V and 4 bases from J, with 13 bases between. The CDR3 region has the DNA TGCGCCAGCAGCCAAACAAGAACAAGCGCAGATACGCAGTATTTT. Amino acid sequence: CASSQTRTSADTQYF.

This CDR3 reads CASSGGLAGPYEQYF. The CDR3 bases are TGTGCCAGCAGCGGGGGACTAGCGGGGCCCTACGAGCAGTACTTC. V is TRBV2 and J is TRBJ2-7; TRBD2 aligns across 13 bases. The CDR3 has 15 amino acids. Germline V gene data show CDR1 as SNHLY and CDR2 as FYNNEI. V trimming: 6 bases; J trimming: 2 bases; junction bases outside the gene matches: 4.

The chain combines TRBV29-1 with TRBJ2-3, with 7 bases matching TRBD1. Germline CDR1 and CDR2: SQVTM and ANQGSEA. After removal of 4 bases from V and 2 bases from J, the junction contained 9 bases not matched to a gene. The CDR3 has 15 amino acids. The CDR3 DNA follows: TGCAGCGTTGTGGGGAACAGGGGAAACACAGATACGCAGTATTTT. Residues: CSVVGNRGNTDTQYF.

The chain uses TRBV7-9 and TRBJ2-3; 10 bases agree with TRBD1. The CDR3 extends over 16 amino acids. V lost 5 bases and J lost 3; bases outside the gene matches: 8. CDR1 is SEHNR and CDR2 is FQNEAQ in the germline V gene (reference sequence). DNA for the CDR3: TGTGCCAGCAGCCCTAGGACAGGGGGGTGGACAGATACGCAGTATTTT. It encodes CASSPRTGGWTDTQYF.

The genes are TRBV4-1 and TRBJ2-3, with TRBD2 matching 11 bases. J lost 4 bases, V lost 1 base, and 7 bases had no gene match. The CDR3 covers 17 residues. CDR1 MGHRA and CDR2 YSYEKL come from the germline V gene. CDR3 in DNA: TGCGCCAGCAGCCAAGTTTCTAGCGGGAGGCGCGCAGATACGCAGTATTTT. It encodes CASSQVSSGRRADTQYF.

This rearrangement joins TRBV10-1 to TRBJ2-1, with D perhaps TRBD2 (7 bases). CDR3 length: 16 amino acids. Germline lookup yields CDR1 WNHNN and CDR2 SYGVQD (reference sequence). V was clipped by 2 bases and J by 7 bases, with 18 bases between them. CDR3 sequence: CASSEPQGRGKNEQFF. The DNA for the CDR3 is TGCGCCAGCAGTGAGCCTCAAGGGAGGGGGAAGAATGAGCAGTTCTTC.

The rearrangement links TRBV5-1 to TRBJ2-2; D not certain. This CDR3 is 15 amino acids long. Germline V lookup: CDR1 SGHRS, CDR2 YFSETQ. V lost 0 bases and J lost 0, with 6 bases in between. CDR3 DNA sequence: TGCGCCAGCAGCTTGGGAGGAACGAACACCGGGGAGCTGTTTTTT. Translation gives CASSLGGTNTGELFF.

The rearrangement uses TRBV5-1 and TRBJ2-3; D is undetermined. The CDR3 has 14 amino acids. Germline lookup yields CDR1 SGHRS and CDR2 YFSETQ. V was shortened by 0 bases and J by 1 base, with 6 bases between the two germline ends. CDR3 DNA sequence: TGCGCCAGCAGCTTGGTTACAGGCACAGATACGCAGTATTTT. It encodes CASSLVTGTDTQYF.

V and J are TRBV7-6 and TRBJ1-5; 11 nucleotides agree with TRBD1. The V segment lost 3 bases and the J segment 6 bases; nucleotides outside the gene matches: 4. This CDR3 has 15 residues. Per the germline V gene, CDR1 is SGHVS and CDR2 is FNYEAQ. DNA of the CDR3: TGTGCCAGCAGCTTTGGACAGGGGGCCGGTCAGCCCCAGCATTTT. This gives the protein CASSFGQGAGQPQHF.

This chain uses TRBV6-5 with TRBJ2-3, with D unresolved. Trimming removed 6 bases from V and 2 bases from J, with 9 bases in between. Germline CDR1 MNHEY, CDR2 SVGAGI. There are 13 residues in the CDR3. CDR3 nucleotide sequence: TGTGCCAGCAGATATTTAAACACAGATACGCAGTATTTT. Translated: CASRYLNTDTQYF.

The chain recombines TRBV6-5 with TRBJ2-7, with TRBD2 matching over 15 bases. V lost 7 bases and J lost 4; bases outside the gene matches: 5. The CDR3 is 15 residues long. In germline, CDR1 is MNHEY, CDR2 SVGAGI. DNA of the CDR3: TGTGCCAGCACCGGACTAGCGGGAGGGCCTTACGAGCAGTACTTC. Translating it yields CASTGLAGGPYEQYF.

This clone was seen just once. The rearrangement uses TRBV6-5 and TRBJ2-7, with TRBD2 matching 14 bases. CDR3 length: 15 residues. Germline CDR1 reads MNHEY; CDR2 reads SVGAGI. Germline trimming cut 4 bases from V and 5 bases from J; bases unmatched to any gene: 4. This chain's CDR3 is CASSFGTSGSHEQYF. The CDR3 DNA reads as TGTGCCAGCAGTTTTGGGACTAGCGGGAGCCACGAGCAGTACTTC.

This chain connects TRBV4-1 to TRBJ2-3, with D possibly being TRBD2 (7 bases). Germline CDR1 is MGHRA and CDR2 is YSYEKL. This CDR3 has 15 residues. Trimming removed 4 bases from V and 4 bases from J, with 15 bases in between. This chain's CDR3 is CASSPAGGPSDTQYF. The CDR3, as DNA: TGCGCCAGCAGCCCGGCCGGGGGGCCGTCAGATACGCAGTATTTT.

The DNA of the CDR3 is TGTGCCAGCAGTGCAGCGGGGGGGCGGACCGGGGAGCTGTTTTTT. Amino acids: CASSAAGGRTGELFF. The chain carries TRBV6-1 and TRBJ2-2; 10 positions match TRBD2. The CDR3 is 15 residues long. The V and J ends lost 4 bases and 5 bases, in that order; junction bases with no gene match: 4. Germline V CDR1 and CDR2: MNHNS, SASEGT.

This chain uses TRBV28 with TRBJ1-1; D is uncertain. The germline CDR1 and CDR2 sequences are MDHEN and SYDVKM. The CDR3 loop spans 15 amino acids. V lost 5 bases, J lost 1 base, and 14 bases lay in between. The CDR3 DNA follows: TGTGCCAGCAGTCTCCTATTTGGAGGGAACACTGAAGCTTTCTTT. It is translated as CASSLLFGGNTEAFF.

The chain is built from TRBV12-3 or TRBV12-4 and TRBJ1-1; TRBD1 agrees at 9 bases. This CDR3 comprises 12 residues. V was clipped by 6 bases and J by 7 bases; unmatched bases: 3. The CDR3 DNA sequence: TGTGCCAGCAGACAGGGGGCGGGTGAAGCTTTCTTT. Translating gives CASRQGAGEAFF.

The chain couples TRBV6-5 to TRBJ2-5, with a tentative D call TRBD1 (5 bases). CDR3 length equals 13 residues. The germline CDR1 and CDR2 sequences are MNHEY and SVGAGI. Trimming removed 6 bases from V and 5 bases from J, with 13 bases in between. The CDR3 loop is CASSPPGLETQYF. DNA of the CDR3: TGTGCCAGCAGCCCCCCAGGGCTCGAGACCCAGTACTTC.

This clone was seen more than once but under ten times. The rearrangement uses TRBV12-5 and TRBJ2-5, with TRBD1 matching 7 bases. The CDR3 sequence is 16 residues long. The J segment lost 0 bases and the V segment lost 6 bases, leaving 10 bases of the junction unmatched. Germline CDR1 and CDR2: LGHNT and FRNRAP. The CDR3 bases are TGTGCTAGTGGCACCGGGACAGTAAACAACCAAGAGACCCAGTACTTC. This encodes CASGTGTVNNQETQYF.

The V call is TRBV20-1, the J call TRBJ1-1, with D perhaps TRBD1 (5 bases). The CDR3 covers 14 residues. V was shortened by 3 bases and J by 5 bases, with 16 bases between the two germline ends. Per germline, CDR1 DFQATT and CDR2 SNEGSKA (reference sequence). CDR3 sequence: CSASRDNRGTEAFF. The CDR3 DNA is TGCAGTGCTAGTAGGGATAACCGGGGGACTGAAGCTTTCTTT.

The chain combines TRBV7-2 with TRBJ2-7; 7 bases line up with TRBD2. Germline lookup yields CDR1 SGHTA and CDR2 FQGNSA. The V gene end was trimmed by 6 bases and the J gene end by 2 bases; junction bases not matched to a gene: 7. The CDR3 is made up of 14 amino acids. CDR3 bases: TGTGCCAGCAGAGACGGGACTACCACCTACGAGCAGTACTTC. This sequence encodes CASRDGTTTYEQYF.

The chain links TRBV5-4 to TRBJ1-5, with D perhaps matching TRBD1 (5 bases). Germline CDR1 reads SGHNT; CDR2 reads YYREEE (reference sequence). Trimming removed 1 base from V and 4 bases from J, with 12 bases in between. There are 15 residues in the CDR3. CDR3 in DNA: TGTGCCAGCAGCTTGAATGCGGGGGTTAATCAGCCCCAGCATTTT. It yields the protein CASSLNAGVNQPQHF.